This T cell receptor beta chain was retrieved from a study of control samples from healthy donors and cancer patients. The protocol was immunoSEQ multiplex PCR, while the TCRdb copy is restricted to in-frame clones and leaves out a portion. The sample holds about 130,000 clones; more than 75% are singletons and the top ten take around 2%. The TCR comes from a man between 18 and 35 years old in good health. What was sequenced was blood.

CDR3 DNA: TGTGCCAGCAGCCGCCGGGACAGGGGGTCCTACGAGCAGTACTTC. Its translation: CASSRRDRGSYEQYF. The J gene is TRBJ2-7, the V gene TRBV27; 11 bases agree with TRBD1. J gave up 1 base and V 6 bases, and 5 bases lay outside the gene matches. This CDR3 contains 15 residues. Germline loops: CDR1 MNHEY, CDR2 SMNVEV (reference sequence).